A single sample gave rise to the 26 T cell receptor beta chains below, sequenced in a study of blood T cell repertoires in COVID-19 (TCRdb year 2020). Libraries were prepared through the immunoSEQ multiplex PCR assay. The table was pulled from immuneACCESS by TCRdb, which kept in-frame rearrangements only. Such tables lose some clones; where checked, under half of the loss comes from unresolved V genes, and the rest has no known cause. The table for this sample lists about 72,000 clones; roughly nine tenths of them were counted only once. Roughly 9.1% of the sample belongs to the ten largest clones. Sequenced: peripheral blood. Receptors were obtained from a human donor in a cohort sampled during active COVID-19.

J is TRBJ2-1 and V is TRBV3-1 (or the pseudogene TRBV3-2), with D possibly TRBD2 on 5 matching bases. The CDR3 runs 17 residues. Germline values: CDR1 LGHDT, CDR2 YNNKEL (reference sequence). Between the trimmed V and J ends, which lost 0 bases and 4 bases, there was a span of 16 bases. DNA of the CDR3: TGTGCCAGCAGCCAAGAAAGATGGAGCGGACCTTACAATGAGCAGTTCTTC. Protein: CASSQERWSGPYNEQFF.

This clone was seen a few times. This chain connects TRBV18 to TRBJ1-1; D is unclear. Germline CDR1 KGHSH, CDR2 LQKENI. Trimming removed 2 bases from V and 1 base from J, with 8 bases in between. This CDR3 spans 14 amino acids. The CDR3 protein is CASSPGLTNTEAFF. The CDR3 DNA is TGTGCCAGCTCACCAGGCTTAACGAACACTGAAGCTTTCTTT.

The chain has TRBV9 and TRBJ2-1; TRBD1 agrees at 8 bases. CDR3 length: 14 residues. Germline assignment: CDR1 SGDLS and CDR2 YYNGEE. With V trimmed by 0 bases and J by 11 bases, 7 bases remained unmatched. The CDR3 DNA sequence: TGTGCCAGCAGCGTAGAAGGGGACAGGCCCCAGCAGTTCTTC. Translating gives CASSVEGDRPQQFF.

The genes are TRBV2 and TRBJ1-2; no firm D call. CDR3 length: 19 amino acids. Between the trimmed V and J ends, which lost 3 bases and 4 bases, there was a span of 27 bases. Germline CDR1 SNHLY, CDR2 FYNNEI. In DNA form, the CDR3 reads TGTGCCAGCAGTGAGTTTGAGGGCGCGGCAAGATCTACCGTCTATGGCTACACCTTC. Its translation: CASSEFEGAARSTVYGYTF.

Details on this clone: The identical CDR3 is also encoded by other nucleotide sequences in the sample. This chain's CDR3 is CASSFGQGSYEQYF. The DNA of the CDR3 is TGTGCCAGCAGTTTCGGACAGGGCTCCTACGAGCAGTACTTC. The rearrangement links TRBV27 to TRBJ2-7; 8 bases are a match to TRBD1. The CDR3 is 14 residues long. With V trimmed by 3 bases and J by 0 bases, 1 base remained unmatched. Germline V lookup: CDR1 MNHEY, CDR2 SMNVEV (reference sequence).

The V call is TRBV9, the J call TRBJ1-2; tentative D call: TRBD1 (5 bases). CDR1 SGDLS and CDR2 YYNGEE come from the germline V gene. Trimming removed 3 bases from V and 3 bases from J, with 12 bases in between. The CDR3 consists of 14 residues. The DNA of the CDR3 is TGTGCCAGCAGCGGTGTTGGGGGGGACTATGGCTACACCTTC. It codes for CASSGVGGDYGYTF.

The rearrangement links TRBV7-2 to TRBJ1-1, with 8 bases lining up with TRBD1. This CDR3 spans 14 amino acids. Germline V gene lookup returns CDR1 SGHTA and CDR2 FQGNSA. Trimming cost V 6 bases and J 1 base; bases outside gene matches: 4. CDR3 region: CASRRQGTNTEAFF. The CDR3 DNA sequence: TGTGCCAGCAGACGACAGGGGACGAACACTGAAGCTTTCTTT.

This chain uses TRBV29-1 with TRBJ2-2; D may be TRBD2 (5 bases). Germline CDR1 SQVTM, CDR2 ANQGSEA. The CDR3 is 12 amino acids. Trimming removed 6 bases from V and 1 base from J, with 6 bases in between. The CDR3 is CSVGKNTGELFF. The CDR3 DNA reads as TGCAGCGTCGGGAAGAACACCGGGGAGCTGTTTTTT.

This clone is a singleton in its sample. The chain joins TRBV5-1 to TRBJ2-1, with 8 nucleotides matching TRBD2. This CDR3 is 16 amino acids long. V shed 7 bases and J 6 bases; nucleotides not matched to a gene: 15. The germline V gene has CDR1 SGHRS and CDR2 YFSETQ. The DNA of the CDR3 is TGCGCCAGCGGACCCCGTGCGGGAGGAAACGCCAATGAGCAGTTCTTC. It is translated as CASGPRAGGNANEQFF.

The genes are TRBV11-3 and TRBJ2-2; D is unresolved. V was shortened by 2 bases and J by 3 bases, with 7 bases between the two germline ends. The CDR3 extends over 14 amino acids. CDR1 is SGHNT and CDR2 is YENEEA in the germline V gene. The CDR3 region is CASSLLHHTGELFF. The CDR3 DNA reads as TGTGCCAGCAGCTTATTACACCACACCGGGGAGCTGTTTTTT.

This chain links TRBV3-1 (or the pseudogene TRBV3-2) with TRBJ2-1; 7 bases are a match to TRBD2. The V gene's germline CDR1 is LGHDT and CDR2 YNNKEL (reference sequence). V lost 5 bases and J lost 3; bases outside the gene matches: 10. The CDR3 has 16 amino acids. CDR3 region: CASSIPGTINYNEQFF. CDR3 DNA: TGTGCCAGCAGCATCCCCGGGACTATCAACTACAATGAGCAGTTCTTC.

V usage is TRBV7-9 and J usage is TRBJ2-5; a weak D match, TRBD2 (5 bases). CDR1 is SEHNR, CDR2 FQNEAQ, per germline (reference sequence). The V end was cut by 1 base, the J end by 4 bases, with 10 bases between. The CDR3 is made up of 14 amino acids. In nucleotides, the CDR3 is TGTGCCAGCAGCTTAGTAGGGAGTGTAGAGACCCAGTACTTC. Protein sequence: CASSLVGSVETQYF. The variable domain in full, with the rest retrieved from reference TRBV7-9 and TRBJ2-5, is DTGVSQNPRHKITKRGQNVTFRCDPISEHNRLYWYRQTLGQGPEFLTYFQNEAQLEKSRLLSDRFSAERPKGSFSTLEIQRTEQGDSAMYLCASSLVGSVETQYFGPGTRLLVL.

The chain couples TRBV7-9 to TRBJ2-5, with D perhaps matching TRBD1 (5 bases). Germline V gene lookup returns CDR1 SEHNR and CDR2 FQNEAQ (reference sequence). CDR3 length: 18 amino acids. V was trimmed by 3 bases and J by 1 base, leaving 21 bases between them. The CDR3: CASSLRQILNFRQETQYF. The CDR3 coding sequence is TGTGCCAGCAGCTTGCGACAGATTCTTAATTTCCGCCAAGAGACCCAGTACTTC.

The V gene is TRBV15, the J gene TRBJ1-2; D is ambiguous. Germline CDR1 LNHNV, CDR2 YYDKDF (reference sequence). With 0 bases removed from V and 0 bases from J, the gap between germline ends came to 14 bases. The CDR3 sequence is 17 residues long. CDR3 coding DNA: TGTGCCACCAGCAGAGATTATCTGGAGCTGGCTAACTATGGCTACACCTTC. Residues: CATSRDYLELANYGYTF.

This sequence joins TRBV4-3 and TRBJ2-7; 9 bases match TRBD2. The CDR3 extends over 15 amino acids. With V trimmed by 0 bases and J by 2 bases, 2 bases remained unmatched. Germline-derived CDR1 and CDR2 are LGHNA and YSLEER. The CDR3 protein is CASSQDAGGAYEQYF. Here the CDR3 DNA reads TGCGCCAGCAGCCAAGATGCGGGAGGGGCCTACGAGCAGTACTTC.

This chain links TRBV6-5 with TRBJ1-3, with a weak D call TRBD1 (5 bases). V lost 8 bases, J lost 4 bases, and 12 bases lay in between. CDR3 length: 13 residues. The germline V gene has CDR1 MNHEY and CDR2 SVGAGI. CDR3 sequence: CASGIGQGNTIYF. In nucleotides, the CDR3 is TGTGCCAGCGGTATTGGACAAGGAAACACCATATATTTT.

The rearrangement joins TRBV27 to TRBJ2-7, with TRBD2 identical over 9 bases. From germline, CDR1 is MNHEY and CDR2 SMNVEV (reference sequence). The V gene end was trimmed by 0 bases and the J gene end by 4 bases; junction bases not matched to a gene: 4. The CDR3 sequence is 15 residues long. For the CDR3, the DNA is TGTGCCAGCAGTTTATCTGGACTAGCGCGGTACGAGCAGTACTTC. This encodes CASSLSGLARYEQYF.

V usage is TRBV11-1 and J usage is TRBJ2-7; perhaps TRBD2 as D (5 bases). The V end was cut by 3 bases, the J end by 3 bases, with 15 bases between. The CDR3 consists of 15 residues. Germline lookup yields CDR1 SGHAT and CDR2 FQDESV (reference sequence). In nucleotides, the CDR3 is TGTGCCAGCAGCTTTCGGAGAGACGGAGGCTACGAGCAGTACTTC. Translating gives CASSFRRDGGYEQYF.

Here the CDR3 reads CASTMGLDKYNEQFF. The CDR3 DNA reads TGTGCCAGCACCATGGGACTAGATAAATACAATGAGCAGTTCTTC. This chain links TRBV3-1 (or the pseudogene TRBV3-2) with TRBJ2-1; 8 bases line up with TRBD2. V was clipped by 7 bases and J by 4 bases; unmatched bases: 9. The CDR3 sequence is 15 residues long. Germline-derived CDR1 and CDR2 are LGHDT and YNNKEL (reference sequence).

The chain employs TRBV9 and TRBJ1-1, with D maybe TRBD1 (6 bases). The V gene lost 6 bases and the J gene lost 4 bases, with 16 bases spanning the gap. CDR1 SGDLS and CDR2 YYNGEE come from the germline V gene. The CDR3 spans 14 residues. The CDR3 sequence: CASTPGGLITEAFF. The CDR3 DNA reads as TGTGCCAGCACCCCGGGGGGCTTGATCACTGAAGCTTTCTTT.

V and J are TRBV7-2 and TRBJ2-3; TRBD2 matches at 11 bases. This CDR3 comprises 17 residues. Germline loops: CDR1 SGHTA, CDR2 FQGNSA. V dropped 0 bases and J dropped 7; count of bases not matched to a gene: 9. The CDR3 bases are TGTGCCAGCAGCTTAGCGACTAGCGGGACAGGGTCACATACGCAGTATTTT. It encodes CASSLATSGTGSHTQYF.

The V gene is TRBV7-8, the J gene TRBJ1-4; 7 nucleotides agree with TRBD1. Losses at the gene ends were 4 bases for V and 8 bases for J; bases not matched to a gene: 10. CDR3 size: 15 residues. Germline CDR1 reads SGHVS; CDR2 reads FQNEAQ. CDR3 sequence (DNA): TGTGCCAGCAGCTCGGGACACAGGGGAGGAGAAAAACTGTTTTTT. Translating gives CASSSGHRGGEKLFF. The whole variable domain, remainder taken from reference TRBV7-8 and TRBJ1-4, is GAGVSQSPRYKVAKRGQDVALRCDPISGHVSLFWYQQALGQGPEFLTYFQNEAQLDKSGLPSDRFFAERPEGSVSTLKIQRTQQEDSAVYLCASSSGHRGGEKLFFGSGTQLSVL.

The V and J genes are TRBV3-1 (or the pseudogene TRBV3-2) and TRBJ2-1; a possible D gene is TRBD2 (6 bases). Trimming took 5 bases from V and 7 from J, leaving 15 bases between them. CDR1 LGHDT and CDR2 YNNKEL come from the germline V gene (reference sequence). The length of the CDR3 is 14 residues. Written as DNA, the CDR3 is TGTGCCAGCAGCGGCGTGGAGGGAGCAAATGAGCAGTTCTTC. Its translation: CASSGVEGANEQFF.

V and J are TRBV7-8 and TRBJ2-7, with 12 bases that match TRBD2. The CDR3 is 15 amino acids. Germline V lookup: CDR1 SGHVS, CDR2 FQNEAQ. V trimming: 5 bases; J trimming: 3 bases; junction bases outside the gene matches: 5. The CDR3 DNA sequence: TGTGCCAGCAGCACCCGGACTAGCGGGAACTACGAGCAGTACTTC. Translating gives CASSTRTSGNYEQYF.

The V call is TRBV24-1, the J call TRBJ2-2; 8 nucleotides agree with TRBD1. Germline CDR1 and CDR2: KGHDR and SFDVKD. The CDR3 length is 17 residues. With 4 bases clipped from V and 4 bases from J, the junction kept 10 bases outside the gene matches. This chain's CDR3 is CATSDPDRGLFTGELFF. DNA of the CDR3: TGTGCCACCAGTGACCCCGACAGGGGTCTATTCACCGGGGAGCTGTTTTTT.

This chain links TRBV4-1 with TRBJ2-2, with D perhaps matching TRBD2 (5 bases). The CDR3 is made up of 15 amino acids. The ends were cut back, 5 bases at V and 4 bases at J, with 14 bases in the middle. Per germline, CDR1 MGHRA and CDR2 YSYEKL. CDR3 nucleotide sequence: TGCGCCAGCAGCTCTCCGGGCCGGGGCACCGGGGAGCTGTTTTTT. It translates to CASSSPGRGTGELFF.